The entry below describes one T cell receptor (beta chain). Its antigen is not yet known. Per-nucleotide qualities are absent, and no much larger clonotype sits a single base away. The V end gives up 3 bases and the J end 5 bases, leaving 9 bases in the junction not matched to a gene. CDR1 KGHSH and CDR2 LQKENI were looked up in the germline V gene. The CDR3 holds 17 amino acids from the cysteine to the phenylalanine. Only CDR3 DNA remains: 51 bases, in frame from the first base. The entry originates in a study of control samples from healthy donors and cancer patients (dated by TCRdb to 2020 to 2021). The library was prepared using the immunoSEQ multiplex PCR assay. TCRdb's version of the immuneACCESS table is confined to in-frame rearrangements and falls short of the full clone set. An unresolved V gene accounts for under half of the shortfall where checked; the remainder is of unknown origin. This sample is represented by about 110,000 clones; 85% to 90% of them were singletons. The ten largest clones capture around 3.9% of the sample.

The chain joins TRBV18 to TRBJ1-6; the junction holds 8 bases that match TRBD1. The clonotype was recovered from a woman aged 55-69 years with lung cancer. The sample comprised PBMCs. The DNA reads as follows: TGTGCCAGCTCACCCCTTGACAGGGGACTAAATAATTCACCCCTCCACTTT. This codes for CASSPLDRGLNNSPLHF.